The 8 T cell receptor beta chains below all came from one sample that was sequenced in a study of T cell changes during pregnancy in multiple sclerosis. Clones were read by immunoSEQ multiplex PCR, and TCRdb kept only the in-frame ones, dropping some. This table holds some 70,000 clones, about 89% found once. The sample in question was peripheral blood, obtained in the second trimester of pregnancy. The source of these receptors is a female donor with multiple sclerosis, enrolled in a pregnancy study.

The chain employs TRBV4-2 and TRBJ2-5; 8 bases match TRBD2. V lost 3 bases to trimming and J lost 9 bases; unmatched junction nucleotides: 21. CDR1 and CDR2 from the germline V gene are LGHNA and YNFKEQ. CDR3 size: 18 residues. The CDR3 DNA is TGTGCCAGCAGCCAGGCCCTGGACCAGCGGGGGACCGGGGGGGCCCAGTACTTC. This gives the protein CASSQALDQRGTGGAQYF.

V is TRBV18 and J is TRBJ2-7, with 7 bases matching TRBD1. This CDR3 is built from 15 residues. Germline CDR1 KGHSH, CDR2 LQKENI. After removal of 4 bases from V and 5 bases from J, the junction contained 11 bases not matched to a gene. The CDR3 DNA is TGTGCCAGCTCACTAGAGACAGGGTGGGTTCACGAGCAGTACTTC. Protein sequence: CASSLETGWVHEQYF. Together with reference TRBV18 and TRBJ2-7, the CDR3 gives the full variable domain: NAGVMQNPRHLVRRRGQEARLRCSPMKGHSHVYWYRQLPEEGLKFMVYLQKENIIDESGMPKERFSAEFPKEGPSILRIQQVVRGDSAAYFCASSLETGWVHEQYFGPGTRLTVT.

The rearrangement joins TRBV7-8 to TRBJ2-1, with 10 bases identical to TRBD2. Looked up from germline, CDR1 is SGHVS and CDR2 is FQNEAQ. This CDR3 comprises 16 residues. Unmatched junction bases numbered 11, after V lost 5 bases and J lost 7 bases. The CDR3 bases are TGTGCCAGCAGCACAGGCCCCCTAGCGGGGGAGAATGAGCAGTTCTTC. As protein: CASSTGPLAGENEQFF. The full variable domain, in which reference TRBV7-8 and TRBJ2-1 provide the parts outside the CDR3, is GAGVSQSPRYKVAKRGQDVALRCDPISGHVSLFWYQQALGQGPEFLTYFQNEAQLDKSGLPSDRFFAERPEGSVSTLKIQRTQQEDSAVYLCASSTGPLAGENEQFFGPGTRLTVL.

This clone has only one observation. The chain combines TRBV7-8 with TRBJ1-2; the D is unclear. V was trimmed by 5 bases and J by 1 base, leaving 8 bases between them. This CDR3 has 13 residues. Looked up from germline, CDR1 is SGHVS and CDR2 is FQNEAQ. CDR3 DNA: TGTGCCAGCAGCCCATCGAGTAACTATGGCTACACCTTC. Translation gives CASSPSSNYGYTF.

This CDR3 reads CASSLRPSDNSNQPQHF. As DNA, the CDR3 is TGCGCCAGCAGCTTACGGCCGTCGGACAATAGCAATCAGCCCCAGCATTTT. The chain joins TRBV5-1 to TRBJ1-5; D might be TRBD1 (5 bases). CDR3 length equals 17 residues. Germline CDR1 is SGHRS and CDR2 is YFSETQ. The V end lost 2 bases, the J end lost 0 bases, and 15 bases lay between the germline ends. Full variable domain (rest looked up from reference TRBV5-1 and TRBJ1-5): KAGVTQTPRYLIKTRGQQVTLSCSPISGHRSVSWYQQTPGQGLQFLFEYFSETQRNKGNFPGRFSGRQFSNSRSEMNVSTLELGDSALYLCASSLRPSDNSNQPQHFGDGTRLSIL.

The J gene is TRBJ2-1, the V gene TRBV7-2, with 8 bases aligning to TRBD2. The CDR3 is 16 amino acids. V was pared by 2 bases and J by 4 bases, with 7 bases of the junction left unmatched. From germline, CDR1 is SGHTA and CDR2 FQGNSA. The CDR3 protein is CASSLNGRGAYNEQFF. The DNA for the CDR3 is TGTGCCAGCAGCTTAAATGGGCGGGGGGCGTACAATGAGCAGTTCTTC.

CDR3 sequence: CAISESLGGTYEQYF. CDR3 nucleotides: TGTGCCATCAGTGAGAGTCTGGGGGGAACCTACGAGCAGTACTTC. The rearrangement joins TRBV10-3 to TRBJ2-7; maybe TRBD2 (6 bases). The CDR3 has 15 residues. CDR1 and CDR2 from the germline V gene are ENHRY and SYGVKD. Trimming removed 2 bases at V and 2 bases at J, with 13 bases between.

The chain recombines TRBV2 with TRBJ2-5; no clear D. Germline CDR1 is SNHLY and CDR2 is FYNNEI. With 0 bases removed from V and 9 bases from J, the gap between germline ends came to 14 bases. The CDR3 sequence is 14 residues long. DNA of the CDR3: TGTGCCAGCAGTGAAGCGCACGGTGGTCGGGCCCAGTACTTC. Translated, it gives CASSEAHGGRAQYF.